This TCR beta chain was obtained from a study of T cell repertoires in cytomegalovirus infection. Study-level information: TCR beta signatures that were public indicated CMV infection and matching HLA type.

TCRdb used MiXCR to reprocess the reads, holding one entry per CDR3 protein. The table records hundreds of thousands of distinct CDR3 sequences, 25% to 35% of them present only once. With regard to this clonotype: The antigen remains undetermined.

Trimming left V 4 bases short and J 2 bases short, with 17 bases between. This CDR3 region has 16 residues. Germline V gene lookup returns CDR1 MDHEN and CDR2 SYDVKM. This TCR was recovered from a human donor in good health (CMV status not recorded). Some clones in this sample may be carry-over from other donors' samples. Source: cultured PBMCs, taken from culture after CMV antigen stimulation. The rearrangement joins TRBV28 to TRBJ1-1, with D possibly being TRBD1 (6 bases). The CDR3 protein is CASSSPRGGQNTEAFF. The CDR3 region has the DNA TGTGCCAGCAGTTCCCCACGGGGGGGCCAAAACACTGAAGCTTTCTTT. The full variable domain, rest sourced from reference TRBV28 and TRBJ1-1, is DVKVTQSSRYLVKRTGEKVFLECVQDMDHENMFWYRQDPGLGLRLIYFSYDVKMKEKGDIPEGYSVSREKKERFSLILESASTNQTSMYLCASSSPRGGQNTEAFFGQGTRLTVV.